The clone carrying this TCR beta chain was seen a few times. Antigen specificity is unknown. Cells were stimulated with CMV-infected fibroblast lysates at 8 to 10 ug/mL. Memory cells lacking CD40L and CD69 with high CD45RO were sorted. These HIV-1-infected adults initiated suppressive ART in chronic infection. This was the immunoSEQ version 4 assay in survey mode. Data came from immunoSEQ multiplex PCR; TCRdb stores just in-frame clones and leaves some out. The sample contains about 33,000 clones, about four fifths of which appear only once. This sample was taken from a study of persistence of HIV-infected CD4 T cells. Study at large: Donors were ART-treated; their CMV- and Gag-responding CD4+ T cells were isolated.

Per the germline V gene, CDR1 is SGDLS and CDR2 is YYNGEE. CDR3 size: 13 residues. J lost 6 bases, V lost 2 bases, and 3 bases had no gene match. Notes on the study in general: The rare CMV-responding cells with HIV-1 proviruses were not separately TCR-sequenced.

The sample in question was CD4+ T cells sorted from PBMCs after roughly 18-hour stimulation, obtained from a patient who received antiretroviral therapy. This chain joins TRBV9 and TRBJ1-2; 8 nucleotides line up with TRBD1. The receptor comes from an adult woman with HIV who was CMV-seropositive. Written as DNA, the CDR3 is TGTGCCAGCAGCGTCGGGACAGGCGATGGCTACACCTTC. Translation gives CASSVGTGDGYTF.